This TCR beta chain was observed in a study of cytomegalovirus exposure and HLA in healthy donors. Note on this clone: Antigen unknown.

Both 60 Vbeta primers and 13 Jbeta primers went into the PCR. The authors' processing: A later analysis tallied about 80 million unique TCR beta chains, roughly 11 million of them shared. Sequenced by immunoSEQ multiplex PCR; TCRdb stores in-frame clones only, minus some. V and J calls and clone size are as listed in that table; D and trimming were resolved from the DNA. The profile covers fewer than 200,000 clones, with around 83% appearing a single time and more than 2% taken by the ten largest. Broader study findings: There were some public TCRs occurring in many donors, but most TCR sequences were rare. The study designated roughly 150 TCR beta chains cytomegalovirus-associated. Later on, a genetic analysis was performed. It linked a missense variant in DCLRE1C with V- and J-gene trimming of TCR beta.

Trimming shortened V by 0 bases and J by 7 bases, and 7 bases separated the two germline ends. From germline, CDR1 is MGHRA and CDR2 YSYEKL. The length of the CDR3 is 14 residues. The sequence was collected from a man aged 18-30 years in good health and CMV-seropositive. The sequencing input was PBMCs. The chain couples TRBV4-1 to TRBJ1-6; D is unresolved. Here the CDR3 reads CASSQDSSNSPLHF. The DNA of the CDR3 is TGCGCCAGCAGCCAAGATTCGAGCAATTCACCCCTCCACTTT.